Each of the 27 T cell receptor beta chains below was sequenced from the same sample in a study of beta chain features in type 1 diabetes. Findings and limits, study-wide: TCRB CDR3s were moderately but significantly shorter in Type 1 diabetes patients in all four CD4+ subsets.

These receptors' targets are unknown. The whole isolated RNA underwent reverse transcription, so sequencing captured expressed TCRB transcripts. The repertoire was sequenced with immunoSEQ multiplex PCR; TCRdb's copy has only in-frame clones and lacks some. The sample has some 640,000 clones; over 13% are singletons. The material sequenced was naive CD4+ T cells from blood. The receptor set was obtained from a young man with type 1 diabetes.

This clone was counted between two and nine times. The chain employs TRBV5-1 and TRBJ2-4, with D possibly being TRBD2 (5 bases). Trimming removed 8 bases at V and 0 bases at J, with 12 bases between. Germline V lookup: CDR1 SGHRS, CDR2 YFSETQ. The CDR3 length is 14 residues. DNA of the CDR3: TGCGCCAGGCCCTGGAGGAGAGCCAAAAACATTCAGTACTTC. Translating it yields CARPWRRAKNIQYF.

This clone was detected a few times. V gene TRBV5-6 combines with J gene TRBJ2-7, with D hard to call. The CDR3 is 13 amino acids. The germline gives CDR1 SGHDT, CDR2 YYEEEE. V lost 5 bases, J lost 0 bases, and 9 bases lay in between. Here the CDR3 reads CASRRTDSYEQYF. CDR3 nucleotide sequence: TGTGCCAGCAGGCGAACCGACTCCTACGAGCAGTACTTC.

To note about this clone: A read error may account for a junction end that differs from germline. The chain uses TRBV4-2 and TRBJ2-5; possible D gene TRBD1, 6 bases. The CDR3 sequence is 13 residues long. Germline CDR1 is LGHNA and CDR2 is YNFKEQ. The CDR3 reads CASSQDTGTKGDF. The CDR3 DNA reads as TGTGCCAGCAGCCAAGATACGGGGACCAAGGGGGACTTC.

The V and J genes are TRBV7-6 and TRBJ2-1; 8 bases match TRBD1. V lost 6 bases, J lost 8 bases, and 12 bases stayed unmatched. Germline values: CDR1 SGHVS, CDR2 FNYEAQ. CDR3 size: 15 residues. The CDR3 loop is CASSQMYRGTHEQFF. In DNA form, the CDR3 reads TGTGCCAGCAGTCAGATGTACAGGGGGACCCATGAGCAGTTCTTC.

This clone was found a few times. The rearrangement uses TRBV29-1 and TRBJ2-3; either TRBD1 or TRBD2 may supply D (6 bases each). There are 14 residues in the CDR3. Germline-derived CDR1 and CDR2 are SQVTM and ANQGSEA. The V and J ends lost 3 bases and 2 bases respectively, with 12 bases between them. The CDR3 loop is CSVDSGDNTDTQYF. The DNA for the CDR3 is TGCAGCGTTGACTCGGGGGACAACACAGATACGCAGTATTTT.

The chain combines TRBV4-2 with TRBJ2-1; 8 bases are shared with TRBD1. Germline values: CDR1 LGHNA, CDR2 YNFKEQ. Germline trimming cut 1 base from V and 1 base from J; bases unmatched to any gene: 3. CDR3 length equals 16 residues. The CDR3 loop is CASSQADRGSYNEQFF. The CDR3 bases are TGTGCCAGCAGCCAAGCCGACAGGGGATCCTACAATGAGCAGTTCTTC.

The chain carries TRBV11-2 and TRBJ2-1; the D gene could be TRBD1 or TRBD2 (5 bases each). The CDR3 loop spans 12 amino acids. Trimming pared 3 bases from V and 15 bases from J, leaving 15 bases between. Germline CDR1 reads SGHAT; CDR2 reads FQNNGV. The CDR3 protein is CASSLIHGGAFF. The DNA of the CDR3 is TGTGCCAGCAGCTTGATCCATGGGGGTGCGTTCTTC.

This clone was recorded a few times. The chain recombines TRBV29-1 with TRBJ1-2, with D possibly TRBD1 on 6 matching bases. CDR3 length equals 11 residues. V lost 7 bases and J lost 8, with 14 bases in between. Per germline, CDR1 SQVTM and CDR2 ANQGSEA. The CDR3 loop reads CSAFKGGGYTF. The DNA of the CDR3 is TGCAGCGCATTTAAGGGGGGCGGCTACACCTTC.

This clone occurred a few times. V usage is TRBV14 and J usage is TRBJ2-1; tentative D call: TRBD2 (6 bases). Trimming removed 0 bases at V and 3 bases at J, with 15 bases between. Germline values: CDR1 SGHDN, CDR2 FVKESK. The CDR3 is 17 residues long. CDR3 coding DNA: TGTGCCAGCAGCCAAGAATTAAGCGGGCTCTACTACAATGAGCAGTTCTTC. Protein: CASSQELSGLYYNEQFF.

This clone was seen more than once but under ten times. The chain joins TRBV18 to TRBJ2-1; no definite D call. The CDR3 loop spans 15 amino acids. Germline V gene lookup returns CDR1 KGHSH and CDR2 LQKENI. V shed 2 bases and J shed 0 bases, with 8 bases lying between them. CDR3: CASSPFKSSYNEQFF. The CDR3 bases are TGTGCCAGCTCACCATTCAAGAGCTCCTACAATGAGCAGTTCTTC.

This sequence joins TRBV29-1 and TRBJ1-2; D might be TRBD1 (5 bases). V lost 4 bases and J 3 bases, leaving 12 bases between the germline ends. Germline lookup yields CDR1 SQVTM and CDR2 ANQGSEA. This CDR3 spans 13 amino acids. Here the CDR3 reads CSVGELGDYGYTF. The CDR3 bases are TGCAGCGTTGGTGAGTTGGGGGACTATGGCTACACCTTC. The full variable domain, in which reference TRBV29-1 and TRBJ1-2 provide the parts outside the CDR3, is SAVISQKPSRDICQRGTSLTIQCQVDSQVTMMFWYRQQPGQSLTLIATANQGSEATYESGFVIDKFPISRPNLTFSTLTVSNMSPEDSSIYLCSVGELGDYGYTFGSGTRLTVV.

The V call is TRBV11-2, the J call TRBJ2-3; D not resolved. V lost 8 bases and J 7 bases, leaving 10 bases between the germline ends. In germline, CDR1 is SGHAT, CDR2 FQNNGV. The CDR3 runs to 11 residues. Here the CDR3 DNA reads TGTGCCAGCCGTTCGGGTCATACGCAGTATTTT. Translated: CASRSGHTQYF.

On this clone itself: Other DNA sequences in this sample translate to the same CDR3. V and J are TRBV6-5 and TRBJ2-7, with TRBD2 as a possible D gene (7 bases). The CDR3 is made up of 16 amino acids. Trimming removed 0 bases from V and 0 bases from J, with 12 bases in between. The germline gives CDR1 MNHEY, CDR2 SVGAGI. The CDR3 is CASSYSTGGSSYEQYF. The CDR3 bases are TGTGCCAGCAGTTACTCTACGGGGGGCAGCTCCTACGAGCAGTACTTC.

A few counts support this clone. This chain joins TRBV7-9 and TRBJ1-2; 8 nucleotides line up with TRBD1. Germline V gene data show CDR1 as SEHNR and CDR2 as FQNEAQ (reference sequence). V dropped 5 bases and J dropped 0; count of bases not matched to a gene: 8. There are 16 residues in the CDR3. The CDR3 loop is CASSPQDRAANYGYTF. The CDR3 bases are TGTGCCAGCAGCCCGCAGGACAGGGCAGCTAACTATGGCTACACCTTC. Using reference TRBV7-9 and TRBJ1-2 for the parts outside the CDR3, the full variable domain is DTGVSQNPRHKITKRGQNVTFRCDPISEHNRLYWYRQTLGQGPEFLTYFQNEAQLEKSRLLSDRFSAERPKGSFSTLEIQRTEQGDSAMYLCASSPQDRAANYGYTFGSGTRLTVV.

This chain links TRBV6-4 with TRBJ1-1; 7 bases are shared with TRBD1. Germline CDR1 is MRHNA and CDR2 is SNTAGT. J lost 6 bases, V lost 7 bases, and 8 bases had no gene match. CDR3 size: 13 residues. CDR3 in amino acids: CASTGQAGSEAFF. CDR3 bases: TGTGCCAGCACCGGACAGGCAGGCTCTGAAGCTTTCTTT.

The chain links TRBV4-3 to TRBJ2-5, with 8 nucleotides matching TRBD1. CDR1 and CDR2 (germline): LGHNA, YSLEER. V shed 4 bases, J shed 2 bases, and the junction held 3 bases outside the gene matches. The CDR3 is 14 amino acids. CDR3 sequence (DNA): TGCGCCAGCAGCCTGGGGACAGGTCAAGAGACCCAGTACTTC. Translating it yields CASSLGTGQETQYF.

In this sample, this clone turned up a few times. The rearrangement joins TRBV5-1 to TRBJ2-1; 12 bases are a match to TRBD2. V shed 4 bases and J 9 bases; nucleotides not matched to a gene: 8. The CDR3 sequence is 15 residues long. Germline lookup yields CDR1 SGHRS and CDR2 YFSETQ. The CDR3 here is CASSLGQTSGSEQFF. Written as DNA, the CDR3 is TGCGCCAGCAGCCTGGGACAGACTAGCGGGAGTGAGCAGTTCTTC.

This chain uses TRBV7-6 with TRBJ2-6; no definite D call. CDR1 SGHVS and CDR2 FNYEAQ come from the germline V gene. The CDR3 has 16 residues. V lost 5 bases and J 0 bases, leaving 11 bases between the germline ends. As DNA, the CDR3 is TGTGCCAGCAGCCTAGGACCTAACTCTGGGGCCAACGTCCTGACTTTC. This encodes CASSLGPNSGANVLTF.

The J gene is TRBJ1-5, the V gene TRBV2; D is unclear. The V end was cut by 5 bases, the J end by 4 bases, with 9 bases between. The CDR3 sequence is 13 residues long. Germline-derived CDR1 and CDR2 are SNHLY and FYNNEI. The CDR3 DNA reads TGTGCCAGCAGTTCCCCCTCTAATCAGCCCCAGCATTTT. Translated, it gives CASSSPSNQPQHF.

About this clone: Other DNA sequences in the same sample also yield this CDR3. The J gene is TRBJ2-5, the V gene TRBV7-3, with 7 bases identical to TRBD1. V gave up 3 bases and J gave up 3 bases; unmatched junction bases: 1. The length of the CDR3 is 13 residues. CDR1 is SGHTA, CDR2 FQGTGA, per germline. CDR3: CASSFDREETQYF. For the CDR3, the DNA is TGTGCCAGCAGCTTCGACAGGGAAGAGACCCAGTACTTC.

The chain combines TRBV5-1 with TRBJ1-4, with D possibly matching TRBD1 (6 bases). The CDR3 is 17 amino acids. V was cut by 0 bases and J by 0 bases, with 12 bases left in between. Germline lookup yields CDR1 SGHRS and CDR2 YFSETQ. CDR3 DNA sequence: TGCGCCAGCAGCTTGGTTTGGGACACCTCAACTAATGAAAAACTGTTTTTT. Amino acid sequence: CASSLVWDTSTNEKLFF.

The V and J genes are TRBV6-5 and TRBJ1-2; no reliable D call. Trimming pared 6 bases from V and 8 bases from J, leaving 16 bases between. The CDR3 has 13 residues. CDR1 is MNHEY and CDR2 is SVGAGI in the germline V gene. The CDR3, as DNA: TGTGCCAGCAGCGTCAGTGGTTTGAACGGCTACACCTTC. Amino acids: CASSVSGLNGYTF.

In this sample, this clone turned up a few times. The V gene is TRBV4-2, the J gene TRBJ2-7; D is undetermined. There are 18 residues in the CDR3. Germline V gives CDR1 LGHNA, CDR2 YNFKEQ. V lost 1 base, J lost 0 bases, and 19 bases lay in between. CDR3: CASSQVWSGTSSSYEQYF. CDR3 nucleotides: TGTGCCAGCAGCCAAGTATGGAGTGGCACCTCGAGCTCCTACGAGCAGTACTTC.

V and J are TRBV7-2 and TRBJ2-7; the D is unclear. CDR1 and CDR2 (germline): SGHTA, FQGNSA. Trimming removed 3 bases at V and 2 bases at J, with 8 bases between. The CDR3 covers 13 residues. CDR3 in DNA: TGTGCCAGCAGCTTCGGCTGGGCCTACGAGCAGTACTTC. Protein: CASSFGWAYEQYF. The entire variable domain, with the rest obtained from reference TRBV7-2 and TRBJ2-7, is as follows: GAGVSQSPSNKVTEKGKDVELRCDPISGHTALYWYRQSLGQGLEFLIYFQGNSAPDKSGLPSDRFSAERTGGSVSTLTIQRTQQEDSAVYLCASSFGWAYEQYFGPGTRLTVT.

This clone was counted a few times. The chain recombines TRBV5-4 with TRBJ2-7; 8 bases are a match to TRBD1. This CDR3 comprises 15 residues. Germline V gene lookup returns CDR1 SGHNT and CDR2 YYREEE (reference sequence). Losses at the gene ends were 0 bases for V and 3 bases for J; bases not matched to a gene: 5. CDR3 nucleotide sequence: TGTGCCAGCAGCTTGGAGGCAGGGGGCCTCTACGAGCAGTACTTC. It translates to CASSLEAGGLYEQYF.

This clone was detected only a few times. In DNA form, the CDR3 reads TGTGCCAGCAGACAAGGACAGGGGGCAGTCACTGAAGCTTTCTTT. This gives the protein CASRQGQGAVTEAFF. The genes are TRBV5-4 and TRBJ1-1, with 11 positions matching TRBD1. The CDR3 has 15 residues. Germline loops: CDR1 SGHNT, CDR2 YYREEE (reference sequence). Germline trimming cut 5 bases from V and 4 bases from J; bases unmatched to any gene: 7.

This clone was counted between two and nine times. The chain joins TRBV6-6 to TRBJ2-3; D may be TRBD2 (6 bases). This CDR3 spans 15 amino acids. V dropped 5 bases and J dropped 5 bases, with 17 bases sitting between them. The germline CDR1 and CDR2 sequences are MNHNY and SVGAGI (reference sequence). Here the CDR3 DNA reads TGTGCCAGCAGTAAATCGGGAGAGTATAGAGATACGCAGTATTTT. Protein product: CASSKSGEYRDTQYF.